This T cell receptor beta chain was recorded in a study of blood T cell repertoires in COVID-19. Profiling relied on immunoSEQ multiplex PCR, and the TCRdb table lists in-frame clones only, not all of them. The profile covers about 140,000 clones, with roughly 76% appearing a single time and approximately 9.4% taken by the ten largest. The CDR3 has 12 residues. Trimming cost V 0 bases and J 6 bases, with 7 bases left between them. Germline lookup yields CDR1 SGHKS and CDR2 YYEKEE (reference sequence). This chain uses TRBV5-5 with TRBJ2-7, with D possibly being TRBD1 (5 bases). Sequencing was done on a sample of peripheral blood. The TCR comes from a woman aged 45-65 years with active or convalescent COVID-19. The CDR3: CASSLGTIEQYF. The CDR3 DNA reads as TGTGCCAGCAGCTTGGGGACAATCGAGCAGTACTTC.